This record concerns one T cell receptor (beta chain) sequence. The target antigen is unknown. These data originate in a study of cytomegalovirus exposure and HLA in healthy donors. Overall study findings and caveats: TCR beta V- and J-gene trimming was later associated with a missense DCLRE1C variant.

Amplification used 60 Vbeta primers and 13 Jbeta primers. Study processing details: Counted up in a later analysis, unique TCR beta chains came to roughly 80 million, with about 9.9 million shared. Clones were read by immunoSEQ multiplex PCR, and TCRdb kept only the in-frame ones, dropping some. The V and J calls and clone size are taken from that table; D and trimming were inferred from the DNA. This listing includes 150,000 to 250,000 clones. CDR3 length: 14 amino acids. J gave up 8 bases and V 2 bases, and 6 bases lay outside the gene matches. In germline, CDR1 is SGHNT, CDR2 YYREEE (reference sequence).

V is TRBV5-4 and J is TRBJ2-4; 8 bases are a match to TRBD1. Sequencing was done on a sample of PBMCs. The sequence was obtained from a boy younger than 18 in good health and CMV-seronegative. CDR3 residues: CASSFLDREDIQYF. DNA of the CDR3: TGTGCCAGCAGCTTTTTGGACAGGGAAGACATTCAGTACTTC. The full variable domain, its missing parts supplied by reference TRBV5-4 and TRBJ2-4, is ETGVTQSPTHLIKTRGQQVTLRCSSQSGHNTVSWYQQALGQGPQFIFQYYREEENGRGNFPPRFSGLQFPNYSSELNVNALELDDSALYLCASSFLDREDIQYFGAGTRLSVL.